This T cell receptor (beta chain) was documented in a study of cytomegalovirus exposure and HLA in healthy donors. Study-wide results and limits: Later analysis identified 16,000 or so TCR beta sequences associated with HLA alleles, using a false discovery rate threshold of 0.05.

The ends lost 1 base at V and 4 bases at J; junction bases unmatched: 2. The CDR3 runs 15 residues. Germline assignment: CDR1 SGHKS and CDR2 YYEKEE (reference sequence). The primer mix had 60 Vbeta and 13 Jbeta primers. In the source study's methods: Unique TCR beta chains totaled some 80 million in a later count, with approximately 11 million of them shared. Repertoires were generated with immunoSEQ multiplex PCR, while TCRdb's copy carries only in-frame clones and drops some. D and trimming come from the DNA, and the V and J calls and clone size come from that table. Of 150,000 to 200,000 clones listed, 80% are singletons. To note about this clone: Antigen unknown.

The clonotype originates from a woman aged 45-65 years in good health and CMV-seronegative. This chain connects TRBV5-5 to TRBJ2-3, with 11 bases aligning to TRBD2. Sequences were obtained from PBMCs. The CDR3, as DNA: TGTGCCAGCAGCTTGCAACTAGCGGGGGCAGATACGCAGTATTTT. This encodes CASSLQLAGADTQYF.